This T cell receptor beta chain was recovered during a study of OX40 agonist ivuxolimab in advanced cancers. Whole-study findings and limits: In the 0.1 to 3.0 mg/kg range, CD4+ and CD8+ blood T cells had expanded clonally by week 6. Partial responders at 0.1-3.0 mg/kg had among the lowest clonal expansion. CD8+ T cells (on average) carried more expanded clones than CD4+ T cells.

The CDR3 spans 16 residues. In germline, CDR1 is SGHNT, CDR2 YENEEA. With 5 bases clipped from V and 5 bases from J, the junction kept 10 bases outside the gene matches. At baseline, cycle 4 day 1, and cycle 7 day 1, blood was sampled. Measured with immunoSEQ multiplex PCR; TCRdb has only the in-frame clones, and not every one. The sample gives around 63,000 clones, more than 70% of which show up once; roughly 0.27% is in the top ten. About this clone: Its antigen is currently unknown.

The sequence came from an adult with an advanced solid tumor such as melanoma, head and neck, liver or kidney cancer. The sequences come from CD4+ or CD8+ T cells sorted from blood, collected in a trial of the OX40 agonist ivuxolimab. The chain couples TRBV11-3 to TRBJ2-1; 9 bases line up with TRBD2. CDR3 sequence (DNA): TGTGCCAGCAGCCCCTGGTTAGCGGGAGAGAACAATGAGCAGTTCTTC. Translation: CASSPWLAGENNEQFF. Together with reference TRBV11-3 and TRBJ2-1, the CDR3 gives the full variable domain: EAGVVQSPRYKIIEKKQPVAFWCNPISGHNTLYWYLQNLGQGPELLIRYENEEAVDDSQLPKDRFSAERLKGVDSTLKIQPAELGDSAVYLCASSPWLAGENNEQFFGPGTRLTVL.